This T cell receptor (beta chain) stems from a study of CXCR3-negative and CXCR3-positive naive CD8 T cells. In the case of this clonotype: Its antigen remains unknown.

Study outcomes and limitations: Diversity was high in both naive subsets and much lower in memory cells. With surface CD5 comparable between naive subsets, TCR strength was estimated using properties derived from the TRB CDR3. Hydrophobicity was higher for TRB CDR3s found in CXCR3-positive naive cells than in CXCR3-negative naive cells.

The CDR3 covers 12 residues. Germline CDR1 MDHEN, CDR2 SYDVKM. TRB cDNA libraries were made by UMI-labeled 5' RACE. TCRdb processed the 5' RACE reads again and assigns one entry to each CDR3 protein, with no DNA. The sample totals about 94,000 distinct CDR3 sequences. In triplicate, each CD8+ T cell subset was sorted at roughly 330,000 cells per replicate. CD45RO-CCR7+CD27+CD95- cells counted as naive CD8+ T cells. This chain connects TRBV28 to TRBJ2-1. The clonotype was recovered from a human donor in good health. Some clones in this sample may be carry-over from other donors' samples. The sample was naive CXCR3+ CD8+ T cells from blood. This sample's subset: CD45RO-CCR7+CD27+CD95- naive CD8+ T cells expressing CXCR3 (TNR3+). CDR3 loop: CASSFWGNEQFF.